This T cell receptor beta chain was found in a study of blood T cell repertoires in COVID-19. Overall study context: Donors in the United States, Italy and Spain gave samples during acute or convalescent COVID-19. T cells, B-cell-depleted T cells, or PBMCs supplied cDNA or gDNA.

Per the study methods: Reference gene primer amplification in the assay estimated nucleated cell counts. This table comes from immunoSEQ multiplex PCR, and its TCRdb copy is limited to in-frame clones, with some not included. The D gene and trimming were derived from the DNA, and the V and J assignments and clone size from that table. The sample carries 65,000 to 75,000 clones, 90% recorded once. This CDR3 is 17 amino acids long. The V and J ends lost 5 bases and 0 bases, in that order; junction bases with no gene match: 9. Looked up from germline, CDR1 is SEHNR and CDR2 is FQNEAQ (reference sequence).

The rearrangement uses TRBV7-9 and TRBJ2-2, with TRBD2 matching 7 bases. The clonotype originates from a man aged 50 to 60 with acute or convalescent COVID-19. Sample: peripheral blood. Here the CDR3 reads CASSRPWTRTNTGELFF. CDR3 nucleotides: TGTGCCAGCAGCCGACCTTGGACTAGGACGAACACCGGGGAGCTGTTTTTT.